These 2 T cell receptor beta chains came from one sample sequenced in a study of response to subunit inactivated influenza vaccine. TCRdb re-analysed the RT-PCR reads in MiXCR, keeping a single row per CDR3 protein. The sample lists 530,000 or so distinct CDR3 sequences; around 15% were seen once. The sequencing here drew on PBMCs from blood, taken 12 days after vaccination. These receptors were obtained from a man in his fifties who received an inactivated influenza vaccine.

This clonotype was picked up a small number of times. The chain combines TRBV3-1 with TRBJ2-5; TRBD2 might be the D (5 bases). CDR1 and CDR2 from the germline V gene are LGHDT and YNNKEL (reference sequence). V lost 3 bases and J lost 7, with 12 bases in between. CDR3 length: 13 residues. This CDR3 is CASSQTAGGTQYF. The CDR3 coding sequence is TGTGCCAGCAGCCAGACGGCGGGCGGGACCCAGTACTTC.

This clonotype was detected only a few times. The chain links TRBV5-1 to TRBJ1-1; TRBD1 might be the D (5 bases). Germline-derived CDR1 and CDR2 are SGHRS and YFSETQ. Trimming took 0 bases from V and 3 from J, leaving 12 bases between them. This CDR3 is 15 amino acids long. CDR3 loop: CASSLDPGLDTEAFF. The DNA for the CDR3 is TGCGCCAGCAGCTTGGACCCAGGGCTCGACACTGAAGCTTTCTTT. Based on the CDR3 plus reference TRBV5-1 and TRBJ1-1, the full variable domain is KAGVTQTPRYLIKTRGQQVTLSCSPISGHRSVSWYQQTPGQGLQFLFEYFSETQRNKGNFPGRFSGRQFSNSRSEMNVSTLELGDSALYLCASSLDPGLDTEAFFGQGTRLTVV.